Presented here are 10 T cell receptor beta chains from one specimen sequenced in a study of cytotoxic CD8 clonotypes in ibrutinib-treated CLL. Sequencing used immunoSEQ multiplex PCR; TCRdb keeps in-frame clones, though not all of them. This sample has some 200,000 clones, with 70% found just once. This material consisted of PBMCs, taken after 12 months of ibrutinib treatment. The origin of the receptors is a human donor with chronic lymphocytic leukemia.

The chain's CDR3 is CASSAFRTGKASNQPQHF. The CDR3 DNA reads TGTGCCAGCAGTGCCTTCCGAACAGGGAAGGCCAGCAATCAGCCCCAGCATTTT. This chain connects TRBV6-1 to TRBJ1-5; tentatively, D is TRBD1 (6 bases). Trimming took off 4 bases at V and 1 base at J, with 20 bases between the two ends. This CDR3 is 18 amino acids long. Looked up from germline, CDR1 is MNHNS and CDR2 is SASEGT.

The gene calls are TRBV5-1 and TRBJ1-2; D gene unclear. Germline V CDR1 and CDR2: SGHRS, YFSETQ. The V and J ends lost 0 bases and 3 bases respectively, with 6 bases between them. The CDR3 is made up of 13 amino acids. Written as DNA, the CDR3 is TGCGCCAGCAGCTTGGACAGAGACTATGGCTACACCTTC. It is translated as CASSLDRDYGYTF. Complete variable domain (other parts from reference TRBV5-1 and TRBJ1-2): KAGVTQTPRYLIKTRGQQVTLSCSPISGHRSVSWYQQTPGQGLQFLFEYFSETQRNKGNFPGRFSGRQFSNSRSEMNVSTLELGDSALYLCASSLDRDYGYTFGSGTRLTVV.

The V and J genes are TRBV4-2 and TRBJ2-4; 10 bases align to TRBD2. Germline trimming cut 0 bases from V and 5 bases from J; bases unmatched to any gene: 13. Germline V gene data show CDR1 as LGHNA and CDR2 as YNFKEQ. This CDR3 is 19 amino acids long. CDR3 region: CASSQDPIGSGGVENIQYF. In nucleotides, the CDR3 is TGTGCCAGCAGCCAAGACCCAATAGGGAGCGGGGGGGTCGAAAACATTCAGTACTTC.

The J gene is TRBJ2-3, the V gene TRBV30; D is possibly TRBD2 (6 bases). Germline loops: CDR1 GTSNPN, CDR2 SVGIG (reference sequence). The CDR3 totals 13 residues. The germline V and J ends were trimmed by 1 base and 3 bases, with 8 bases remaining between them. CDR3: CAWSAGTTDTQYF. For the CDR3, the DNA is TGTGCCTGGAGTGCGGGGACTACAGATACGCAGTATTTT.

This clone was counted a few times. In nucleotides, the CDR3 is TGTGCCAGCAGCTTGCCCTCGGGTACTAATGAAAAACTGTTTTTT. Translation gives CASSLPSGTNEKLFF. The gene calls are TRBV5-6 and TRBJ1-4; D remains unclear. Deletions cut 1 base from V and 2 bases from J, with 9 bases between. The CDR3 spans 15 residues. Germline CDR1 is SGHDT and CDR2 is YYEEEE.

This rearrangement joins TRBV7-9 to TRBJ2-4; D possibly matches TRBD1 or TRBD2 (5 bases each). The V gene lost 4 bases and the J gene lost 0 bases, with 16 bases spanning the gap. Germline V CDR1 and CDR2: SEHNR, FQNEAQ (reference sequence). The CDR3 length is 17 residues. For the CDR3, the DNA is TGTGCCAGCAGCTCAAACCTCCGTGGGGGAGCCAAAAACATTCAGTACTTC. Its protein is CASSSNLRGGAKNIQYF.

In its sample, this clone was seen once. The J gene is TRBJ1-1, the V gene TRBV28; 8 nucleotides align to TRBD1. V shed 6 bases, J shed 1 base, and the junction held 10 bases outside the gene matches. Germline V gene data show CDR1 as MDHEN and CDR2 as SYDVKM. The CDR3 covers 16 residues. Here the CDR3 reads CASRNRQGMGNTEAFF. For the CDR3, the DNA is TGTGCCAGCAGGAACCGACAGGGGATGGGGAACACTGAAGCTTTCTTT.

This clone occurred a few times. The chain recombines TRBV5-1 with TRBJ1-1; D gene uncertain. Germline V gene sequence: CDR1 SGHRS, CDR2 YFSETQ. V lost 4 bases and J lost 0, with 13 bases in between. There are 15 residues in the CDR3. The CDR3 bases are TGCGCCAGCAGCCCGCGGGCGCAGTTGAACACTGAAGCTTTCTTT. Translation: CASSPRAQLNTEAFF.

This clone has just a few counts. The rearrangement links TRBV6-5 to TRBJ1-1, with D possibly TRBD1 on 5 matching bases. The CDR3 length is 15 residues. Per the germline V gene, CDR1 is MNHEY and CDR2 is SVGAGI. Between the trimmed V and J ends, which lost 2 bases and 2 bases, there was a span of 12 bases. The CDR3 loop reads CASSYSSQGNTEAFF. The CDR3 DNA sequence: TGTGCCAGCAGTTACAGTTCGCAGGGAAACACTGAAGCTTTCTTT.

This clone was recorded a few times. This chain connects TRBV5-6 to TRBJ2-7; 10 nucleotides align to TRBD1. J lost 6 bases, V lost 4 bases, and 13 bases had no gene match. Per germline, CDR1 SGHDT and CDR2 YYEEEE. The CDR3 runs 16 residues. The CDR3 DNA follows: TGTGCCAGCAGCAGGCCGGGACAGGGGTTGAGGGGCGAGCAGTACTTC. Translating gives CASSRPGQGLRGEQYF. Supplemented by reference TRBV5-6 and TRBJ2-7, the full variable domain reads DAGVTQSPTHLIKTRGQQVTLRCSPKSGHDTVSWYQQALGQGPQFIFQYYEEEERQRGNFPDRFSGHQFPNYSSELNVNALLLGDSALYLCASSRPGQGLRGEQYFGPGTRLTVT.